This TCR beta chain stems from a study of cytomegalovirus exposure and HLA in healthy donors. Study outcomes and limitations: Compared with the approximately 680-donor mean, an Asian-associated ancestry cluster reportedly had fewer N-insertions, according to a later analysis. Cytomegalovirus-associated TCR beta chains were listed, numbering 164. Presence/absence analyses took donor sequencing depth as roughly uniform.

Trimming removed 3 bases from V and 7 bases from J, with 5 bases in between. Germline assignment: CDR1 SGHKS and CDR2 YYEKEE (reference sequence). This CDR3 contains 12 residues. Amplification used 60 Vbeta primers and 13 Jbeta primers. The protocol was immunoSEQ multiplex PCR, while the TCRdb copy is restricted to in-frame clones and leaves out a portion. The sample has about 180,000 clones; 80% to 85% are singletons. A word on this clone: Antigen: not known.

The sequence was collected from a woman under 40 in good health and CMV-seronegative. This chain uses TRBV5-5 with TRBJ1-6; a possible D gene is TRBD1 (5 bases). The sample taken for sequencing was PBMCs. The CDR3 DNA is TGTGCCAGCAGCTCAGGGAATTCACCCCTCCACTTT. Encoded protein: CASSSGNSPLHF.